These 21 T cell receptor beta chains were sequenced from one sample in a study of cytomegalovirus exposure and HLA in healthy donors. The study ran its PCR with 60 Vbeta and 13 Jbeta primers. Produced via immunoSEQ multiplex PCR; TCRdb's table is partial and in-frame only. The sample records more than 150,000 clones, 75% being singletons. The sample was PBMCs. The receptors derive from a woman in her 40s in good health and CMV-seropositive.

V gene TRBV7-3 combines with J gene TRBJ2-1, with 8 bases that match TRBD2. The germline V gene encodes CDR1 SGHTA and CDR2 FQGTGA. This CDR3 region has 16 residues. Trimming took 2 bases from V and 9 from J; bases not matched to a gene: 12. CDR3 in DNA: TGTGCCAGCAGCTTAGACGGGAGGGCCTGGGGTTCTGAGCAGTTCTTC. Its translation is CASSLDGRAWGSEQFF. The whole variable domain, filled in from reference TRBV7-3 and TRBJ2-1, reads GAGVSQTPSNKVTEKGKYVELRCDPISGHTALYWYRQSLGQGPEFLIYFQGTGAADDSGLPNDRFFAVRPEGSVSTLKIQRTERGDSAVYLCASSLDGRAWGSEQFFGPGTRLTVL.

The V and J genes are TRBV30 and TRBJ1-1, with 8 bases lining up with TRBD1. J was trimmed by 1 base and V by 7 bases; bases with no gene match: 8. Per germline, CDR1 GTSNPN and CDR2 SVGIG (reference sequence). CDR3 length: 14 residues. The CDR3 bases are TGTGCCTCGTTGACAGGGGTCACGAACACTGAAGCTTTCTTT. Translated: CASLTGVTNTEAFF. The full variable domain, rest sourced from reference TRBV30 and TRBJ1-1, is SQTIHQWPATLVQPVGSPLSLECTVEGTSNPNLYWYRQAAGRGLQLLFYSVGIGQISSEVPQNLSASRPQDRQFILSSKKLLLSDSGFYLCASLTGVTNTEAFFGQGTRLTVV.

This chain's CDR3 is CASRAVIGGTDTQYF. The CDR3 region has the DNA TGTGCCAGCAGAGCGGTTATAGGGGGAACAGATACGCAGTATTTT. V gene TRBV28 combines with J gene TRBJ2-3; perhaps TRBD1 as D (6 bases). Trimming took off 6 bases at V and 3 bases at J, with 16 bases between the two ends. Germline V gene lookup returns CDR1 MDHEN and CDR2 SYDVKM. The CDR3 consists of 15 residues.

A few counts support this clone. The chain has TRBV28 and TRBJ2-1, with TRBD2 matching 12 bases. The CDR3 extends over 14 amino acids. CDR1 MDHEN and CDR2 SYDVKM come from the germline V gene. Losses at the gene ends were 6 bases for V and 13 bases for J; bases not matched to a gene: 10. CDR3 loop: CASSPGLAGSSQFF. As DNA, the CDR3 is TGTGCCAGCAGCCCCGGACTAGCGGGATCTTCCCAGTTCTTC.

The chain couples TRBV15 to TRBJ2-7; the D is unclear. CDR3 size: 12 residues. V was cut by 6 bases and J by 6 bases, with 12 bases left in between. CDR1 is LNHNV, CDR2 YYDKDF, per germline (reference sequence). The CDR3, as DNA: TGTGCCACCAGTAACTATTGGTGCGAGCAGTACTTC. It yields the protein CATSNYWCEQYF.

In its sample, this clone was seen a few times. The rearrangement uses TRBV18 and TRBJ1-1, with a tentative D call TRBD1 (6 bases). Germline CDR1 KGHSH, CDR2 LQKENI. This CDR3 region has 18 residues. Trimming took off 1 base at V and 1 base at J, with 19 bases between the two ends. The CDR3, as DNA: TGTGCCAGCTCACCACTACCCATTGGGGCAGGGGCGAACACTGAAGCTTTCTTT. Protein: CASSPLPIGAGANTEAFF.

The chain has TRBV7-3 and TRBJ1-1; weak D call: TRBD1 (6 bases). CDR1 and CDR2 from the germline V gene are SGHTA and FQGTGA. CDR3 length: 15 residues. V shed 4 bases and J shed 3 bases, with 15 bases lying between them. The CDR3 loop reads CASSSWTSGDTEAFF. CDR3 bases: TGTGCCAGCAGCTCCTGGACATCAGGGGACACTGAAGCTTTCTTT.

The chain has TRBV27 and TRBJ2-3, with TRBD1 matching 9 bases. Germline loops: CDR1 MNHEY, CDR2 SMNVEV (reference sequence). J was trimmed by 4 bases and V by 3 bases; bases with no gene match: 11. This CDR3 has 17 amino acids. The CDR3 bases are TGTGCCAGCAGTTTTTTTTCAACAGGGGGCGGAGCAGATACGCAGTATTTT. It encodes CASSFFSTGGGADTQYF.

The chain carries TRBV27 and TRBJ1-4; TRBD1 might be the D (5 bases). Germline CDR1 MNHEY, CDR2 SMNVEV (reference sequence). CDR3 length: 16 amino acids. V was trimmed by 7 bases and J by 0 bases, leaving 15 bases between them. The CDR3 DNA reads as TGTGCCAGCAAGTGGGGGGATTCAGCAACTAATGAAAAACTGTTTTTT. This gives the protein CASKWGDSATNEKLFF.

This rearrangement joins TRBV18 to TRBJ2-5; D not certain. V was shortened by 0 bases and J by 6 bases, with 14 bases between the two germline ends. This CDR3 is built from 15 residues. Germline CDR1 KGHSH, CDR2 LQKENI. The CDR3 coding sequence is TGTGCCAGCTCACCACCGGTCAGTCCCGTTAAGACCCAGTACTTC. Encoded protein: CASSPPVSPVKTQYF.

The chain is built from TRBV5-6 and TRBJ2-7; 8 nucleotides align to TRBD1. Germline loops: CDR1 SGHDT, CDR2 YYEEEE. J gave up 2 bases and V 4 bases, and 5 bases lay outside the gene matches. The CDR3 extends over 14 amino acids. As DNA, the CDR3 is TGTGCCAGCAGCGCCGGACAGGGACCCTACGAGCAGTACTTC. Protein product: CASSAGQGPYEQYF.

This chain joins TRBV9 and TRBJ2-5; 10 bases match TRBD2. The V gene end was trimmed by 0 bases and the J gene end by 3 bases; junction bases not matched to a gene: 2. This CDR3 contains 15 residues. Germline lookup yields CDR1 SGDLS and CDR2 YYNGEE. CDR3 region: CASSVGLAGEETQYF. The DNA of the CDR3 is TGTGCCAGCAGCGTAGGGCTAGCGGGAGAAGAGACCCAGTACTTC.

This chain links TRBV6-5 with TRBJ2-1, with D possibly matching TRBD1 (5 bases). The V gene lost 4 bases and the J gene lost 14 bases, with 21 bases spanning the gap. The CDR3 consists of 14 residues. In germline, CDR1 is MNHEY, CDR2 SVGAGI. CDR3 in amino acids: CASSSTSGALSKFF. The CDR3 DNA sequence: TGTGCCAGCAGTTCGACGTCTGGGGCCTTGTCGAAGTTCTTC.

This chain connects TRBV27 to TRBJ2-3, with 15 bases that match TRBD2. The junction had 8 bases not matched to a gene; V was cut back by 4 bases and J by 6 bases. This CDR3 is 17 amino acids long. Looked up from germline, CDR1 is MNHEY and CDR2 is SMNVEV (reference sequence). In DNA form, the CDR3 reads TGTGCCAGCAGTTCCGGGGGACTAGCGGGAGGTATGGATACGCAGTATTTT. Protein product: CASSSGGLAGGMDTQYF.

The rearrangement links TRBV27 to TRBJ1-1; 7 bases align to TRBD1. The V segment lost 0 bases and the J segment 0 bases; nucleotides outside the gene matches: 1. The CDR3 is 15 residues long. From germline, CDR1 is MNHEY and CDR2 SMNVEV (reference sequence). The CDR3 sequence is CASSLSGQVNTEAFF. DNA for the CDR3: TGTGCCAGCAGTTTATCAGGACAGGTGAACACTGAAGCTTTCTTT.

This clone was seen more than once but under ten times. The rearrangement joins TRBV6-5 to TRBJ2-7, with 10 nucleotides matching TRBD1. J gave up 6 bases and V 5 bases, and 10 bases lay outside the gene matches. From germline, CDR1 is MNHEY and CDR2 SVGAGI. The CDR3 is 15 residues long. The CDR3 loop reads CASSVTGQGIGEQYF. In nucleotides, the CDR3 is TGTGCCAGCAGTGTAACGGGACAGGGGATAGGCGAGCAGTACTTC.

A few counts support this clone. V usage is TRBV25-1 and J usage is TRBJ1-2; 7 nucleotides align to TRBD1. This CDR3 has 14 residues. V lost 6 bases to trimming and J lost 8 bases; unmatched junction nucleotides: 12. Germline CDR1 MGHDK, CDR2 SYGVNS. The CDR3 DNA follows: TGTGCCAGCAGCGCGGGACAGCCCAAGGGGGGCTACACCTTC. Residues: CASSAGQPKGGYTF.

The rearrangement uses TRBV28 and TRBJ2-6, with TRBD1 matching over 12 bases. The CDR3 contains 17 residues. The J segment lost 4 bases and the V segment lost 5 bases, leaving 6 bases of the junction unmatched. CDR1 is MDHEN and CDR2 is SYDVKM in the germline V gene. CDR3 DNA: TGTGCCAGCAGTCCGGGACAGGGGGCGAAAGGGGCCAACGTCCTGACTTTC. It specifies CASSPGQGAKGANVLTF.

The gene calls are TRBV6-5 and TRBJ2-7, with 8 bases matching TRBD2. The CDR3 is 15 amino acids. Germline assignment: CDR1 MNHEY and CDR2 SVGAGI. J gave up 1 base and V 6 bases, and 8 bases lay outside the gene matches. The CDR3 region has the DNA TGTGCCAGCAGCCTAAGCGGGAGCCCTTCCTACGAGCAGTACTTC. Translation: CASSLSGSPSYEQYF.

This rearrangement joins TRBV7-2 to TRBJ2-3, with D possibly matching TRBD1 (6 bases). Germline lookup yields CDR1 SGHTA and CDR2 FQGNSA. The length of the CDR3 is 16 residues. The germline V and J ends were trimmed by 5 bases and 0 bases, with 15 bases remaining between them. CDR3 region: CASSKEGGTSTDTQYF. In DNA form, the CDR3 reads TGTGCCAGCAGCAAAGAAGGGGGAACCAGCACAGATACGCAGTATTTT.

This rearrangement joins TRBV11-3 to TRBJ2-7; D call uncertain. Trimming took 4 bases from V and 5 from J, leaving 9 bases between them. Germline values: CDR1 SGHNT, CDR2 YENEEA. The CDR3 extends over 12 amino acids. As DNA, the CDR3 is TGTGCCAGCAGCTCCAACGAGGACGAGCAGTACTTC. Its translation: CASSSNEDEQYF.